This TCR beta chain was recorded in a study of cytomegalovirus exposure and HLA in healthy donors. Study overall: Of all 400 or so donors who were genotyped, about 80% belonged to the Caucasian-associated ancestry cluster.

As concerns this clone: Antigen specificity is unknown.

13 Jbeta primers and 60 Vbeta primers were used for the PCR. Profiled with immunoSEQ multiplex PCR; TCRdb holds only in-frame clones, not every one. The sample holds 120,000 to 150,000 clones, under 85% seen once. Broader study findings: When presence/absence was analysed, sequencing depth was taken to be roughly uniform across donors. Per published accounts, TCR beta sequences correctly predicted the HLA-A and HLA-B alleles of most subjects.

The origin of this receptor is a woman aged 40 to 50 in good health and CMV-seropositive. What was sequenced was PBMCs.

CDR3 sequence: CASSLEPRGSSYNEQFF. The CDR3 coding sequence is TGTGCCAGCAGCTTGGAGCCAAGGGGCAGCTCCTACAATGAGCAGTTCTTC. This chain connects TRBV5-4 to TRBJ2-1, with a tentative D call TRBD1 (5 bases). Germline V gene sequence: CDR1 SGHNT, CDR2 YYREEE (reference sequence). V was cut by 0 bases and J by 0 bases, with 13 bases left in between. The CDR3 consists of 17 residues.